Each of the 24 T cell receptor beta chains below was sequenced from the same sample in a study of blood T cell repertoires in COVID-19. Assay used: immunoSEQ multiplex PCR; TCRdb lists only in-frame clones, some missing. The repertoire holds around 250,000 clones, with around nine tenths as singletons. Sequencing was performed on peripheral blood. These receptor sequences come from a woman between 70 and 85 years old with active or convalescent COVID-19.

The genes are TRBV27 and TRBJ2-7; 8 nucleotides match TRBD1. This CDR3 is built from 12 residues. Germline loops: CDR1 MNHEY, CDR2 SMNVEV (reference sequence). The V gene end was trimmed by 5 bases and the J gene end by 9 bases; junction bases not matched to a gene: 6. CDR3 region: CASSPSGGGQYF. CDR3 DNA: TGTGCCAGCAGTCCGTCAGGGGGCGGGCAGTACTTC.

V gene TRBV7-6 combines with J gene TRBJ2-3; D perhaps matches TRBD2 (6 bases). This CDR3 comprises 13 residues. CDR1 and CDR2 (germline): SGHVS, FNYEAQ. Trimming removed 2 bases from V and 3 bases from J, with 6 bases in between. CDR3 sequence: CASSLRETDTQYF. In nucleotides, the CDR3 is TGTGCCAGCAGCTTACGGGAGACAGATACGCAGTATTTT. Filled out from reference TRBV7-6 and TRBJ2-3, the complete variable domain reads GAGVSQSPRYKVTKRGQDVALRCDPISGHVSLYWYRQALGQGPEFLTYFNYEAQQDKSGLPNDRFSAERPEGSISTLTIQRTEQRDSAMYRCASSLRETDTQYFGPGTRLTVL.

The rearrangement joins TRBV4-3 to TRBJ1-1; D is uncertain. Trimming cost V 2 bases and J 4 bases, with 14 bases left between them. This CDR3 contains 15 residues. Germline CDR1 is LGHNA and CDR2 is YSLEER. The CDR3 DNA is TGCGCCAGCAGCCAACGTGATTCGGGGATCACTGAAGCTTTCTTT. This encodes CASSQRDSGITEAFF.

The chain is built from TRBV2 and TRBJ1-3; TRBD1 matches at 7 bases. Germline V gene sequence: CDR1 SNHLY, CDR2 FYNNEI. The junction had 5 bases not matched to a gene; V was cut back by 6 bases and J by 0 bases. The CDR3 contains 15 residues. CDR3 coding DNA: TGTGCCAGCAGGGGACAGCAGAGCTCTGGAAACACCATATATTTT. Its protein is CASRGQQSSGNTIYF.

This chain links TRBV2 with TRBJ1-6, with 8 nucleotides matching TRBD1. With 6 bases clipped from V and 7 bases from J, the junction kept 8 bases outside the gene matches. CDR3 length: 15 residues. Germline V gene data show CDR1 as SNHLY and CDR2 as FYNNEI. The CDR3, as DNA: TGTGCCAGCAGGGACAGGGCCAGGTTGAATTCACCCCTCCACTTT. Translation gives CASRDRARLNSPLHF.

The chain combines TRBV6-1 with TRBJ1-5; perhaps TRBD1 as D (6 bases). From germline, CDR1 is MNHNS and CDR2 SASEGT. Trimming cost V 6 bases and J 6 bases, with 18 bases left between them. CDR3 length equals 15 residues. The CDR3 is CASSKRGAEGQPQHF. In DNA form, the CDR3 reads TGTGCCAGCAGCAAACGGGGGGCAGAAGGTCAGCCCCAGCATTTT.

The CDR3 loop reads CASTEGGADTEAFF. DNA of the CDR3: TGTGCCAGCACCGAAGGAGGGGCGGACACTGAAGCTTTCTTT. The chain couples TRBV6-5 to TRBJ1-1; the D gene is possibly TRBD1 (5 bases). The V gene's germline CDR1 is MNHEY and CDR2 SVGAGI. The CDR3 runs to 14 residues. Trimming removed 7 bases from V and 3 bases from J, with 15 bases in between.

The chain carries TRBV7-9 and TRBJ1-1, with a tentative D call TRBD1 (5 bases). CDR3 length equals 14 residues. Between the trimmed V and J ends, which lost 5 bases and 0 bases, there was a span of 10 bases. Germline-derived CDR1 and CDR2 are SEHNR and FQNEAQ (reference sequence). The CDR3 bases are TGTGCCAGCAGCCCAGACAGTATGAACACTGAAGCTTTCTTT. This codes for CASSPDSMNTEAFF.

V usage is TRBV4-3 and J usage is TRBJ2-3; the match to TRBD1 covers 7 bases. V was clipped by 1 base and J by 6 bases; unmatched bases: 7. This CDR3 comprises 15 residues. CDR1 and CDR2 from the germline V gene are LGHNA and YSLEER. CDR3 loop: CASSQGTGDGDTQYF. The DNA for the CDR3 is TGCGCCAGCAGCCAAGGGACAGGCGATGGGGATACGCAGTATTTT.

The V call is TRBV24-1, the J call TRBJ1-2; D is unresolved. V was trimmed by 4 bases and J by 3 bases, leaving 11 bases between them. The CDR3 spans 14 residues. Per the germline V gene, CDR1 is KGHDR and CDR2 is SFDVKD. CDR3 DNA: TGTGCCACCAGTGAATCACACCCTTACTATGGCTACACCTTC. It is translated as CATSESHPYYGYTF.

The CDR3 is CASSPGQGKSNQPQHF. CDR3 in DNA: TGTGCCAGCTCTCCCGGACAGGGGAAAAGCAATCAGCCCCAGCATTTT. V usage is TRBV18 and J usage is TRBJ1-5, with TRBD1 identical over 9 bases. The CDR3 consists of 16 residues. Germline V gives CDR1 KGHSH, CDR2 LQKENI. The J segment lost 1 base and the V segment lost 6 bases, leaving 7 bases of the junction unmatched. The full variable domain, in which reference TRBV18 and TRBJ1-5 provide the parts outside the CDR3, is NAGVMQNPRHLVRRRGQEARLRCSPMKGHSHVYWYRQLPEEGLKFMVYLQKENIIDESGMPKERFSAEFPKEGPSILRIQQVVRGDSAAYFCASSPGQGKSNQPQHFGDGTRLSIL.

The rearrangement links TRBV7-8 to TRBJ1-5, with TRBD1 identical over 9 bases. The CDR3 is made up of 18 amino acids. Germline CDR1 SGHVS, CDR2 FQNEAQ. V was pared by 5 bases and J by 3 bases, with 14 bases of the junction left unmatched. In DNA, the CDR3 is TGTGCCAGCAGCCCCCTAGGGACAGGGATCACCATCAATCAGCCCCAGCATTTT. Translation: CASSPLGTGITINQPQHF. Variable domain in full (rest from reference TRBV7-8 and TRBJ1-5): GAGVSQSPRYKVAKRGQDVALRCDPISGHVSLFWYQQALGQGPEFLTYFQNEAQLDKSGLPSDRFFAERPEGSVSTLKIQRTQQEDSAVYLCASSPLGTGITINQPQHFGDGTRLSIL.

The J gene is TRBJ1-5, the V gene TRBV6-6; 7 positions agree with TRBD1. In germline, CDR1 is MNHNY, CDR2 SVGAGI (reference sequence). The CDR3 length is 14 residues. Trimming cost V 4 bases and J 3 bases; bases outside gene matches: 3. CDR3 sequence: CASSSGGNNQPQHF. CDR3 nucleotides: TGTGCCAGCAGTTCAGGGGGTAACAATCAGCCCCAGCATTTT.

This clone was seen a few times. The chain uses TRBV27 and TRBJ1-2, with TRBD1 identical over 10 bases. The CDR3 loop spans 16 amino acids. The germline V gene has CDR1 MNHEY and CDR2 SMNVEV (reference sequence). With V trimmed by 5 bases and J by 3 bases, 9 bases remained unmatched. CDR3 loop: CASSRLTGGADYGYTF. The DNA of the CDR3 is TGTGCCAGCAGTCGATTGACAGGGGGCGCGGACTATGGCTACACCTTC.

The genes are TRBV4-3 and TRBJ2-7; TRBD1 aligns across 7 bases. V gave up 3 bases and J gave up 0 bases; unmatched junction bases: 5. This CDR3 spans 15 amino acids. Germline assignment: CDR1 LGHNA and CDR2 YSLEER. The CDR3 region is CASSQGQTSSYEQYF. For the CDR3, the DNA is TGCGCCAGCAGCCAGGGACAGACGAGCTCCTACGAGCAGTACTTC.

The sample holds a few counts of this clone. The chain recombines TRBV6-5 with TRBJ1-1; D perhaps matches TRBD1 (5 bases). Trimming took off 7 bases at V and 10 bases at J, with 13 bases between the two ends. CDR3 size: 11 residues. CDR1 MNHEY and CDR2 SVGAGI come from the germline V gene. The CDR3 is CASTRGEGAFF. For the CDR3, the DNA is TGTGCCAGCACCCGGGGGGAGGGAGCTTTCTTT.

This chain joins TRBV5-4 and TRBJ2-5; no reliable D call. The V gene lost 4 bases and the J gene lost 5 bases, with 15 bases spanning the gap. Germline V gene data show CDR1 as SGHNT and CDR2 as YYREEE (reference sequence). The CDR3 sequence is 14 residues long. Here the CDR3 DNA reads TGTGCCAGCAGCCCCTCCGGGTTTAGGGAGACCCAGTACTTC. Protein: CASSPSGFRETQYF.

The chain uses TRBV3-1 (or the pseudogene TRBV3-2) and TRBJ2-2; D perhaps matches TRBD1 (6 bases). The V end was cut by 4 bases, the J end by 3 bases, with 12 bases between. This CDR3 contains 15 residues. The germline V gene has CDR1 LGHDT and CDR2 YNNKEL (reference sequence). The CDR3 sequence is CASSPRDTDTGELFF. Written as DNA, the CDR3 is TGTGCCAGCAGCCCCCGGGACACCGACACCGGGGAGCTGTTTTTT.

This chain uses TRBV15 with TRBJ2-3, with 10 bases aligning to TRBD2. After removal of 9 bases from V and 2 bases from J, the junction contained 20 bases not matched to a gene. The length of the CDR3 is 19 residues. Germline lookup yields CDR1 LNHNV and CDR2 YYDKDF (reference sequence). CDR3 nucleotides: TGTGCCACTGCAATCCTCGGGCTAGCGGGGGACCCTACCACAGATACGCAGTATTTT. The encoded protein is CATAILGLAGDPTTDTQYF.

The chain joins TRBV12-3 or TRBV12-4 to TRBJ2-7; possible D gene TRBD1, 6 bases. V lost 6 bases to trimming and J lost 6 bases, with 9 bases between them. CDR3 size: 11 residues. CDR3 sequence: CASSKGGEQYF. The CDR3 DNA sequence: TGTGCCAGCAGCAAAGGGGGCGAGCAGTACTTC.

The J gene is TRBJ1-6, the V gene TRBV5-4, with D possibly being TRBD1 (6 bases). Germline CDR1 SGHNT, CDR2 YYREEE (reference sequence). V was cut by 1 base and J by 9 bases, with 14 bases left in between. The CDR3 length is 15 residues. The CDR3 DNA sequence: TGTGCCAGCAGCTTGAGCCCAGGGGCCGGTTCACCCCTCCACTTT. This encodes CASSLSPGAGSPLHF.

In DNA form, the CDR3 reads TGCAGCGTTGGGGACAGGACTGAAGCTTTCTTT. This translates into CSVGDRTEAFF. The genes are TRBV29-1 and TRBJ1-1; 8 bases align to TRBD1. J lost 5 bases, V lost 4 bases, and 0 bases had no gene match. The CDR3 loop spans 11 amino acids. Germline V gene sequence: CDR1 SQVTM, CDR2 ANQGSEA.

This clone is a singleton in its sample. This chain joins TRBV4-3 and TRBJ1-4, with 8 bases matching TRBD1. The CDR3 contains 15 residues. Per the germline V gene, CDR1 is LGHNA and CDR2 is YSLEER. After removal of 2 bases from V and 2 bases from J, the junction contained 1 base not matched to a gene. For the CDR3, the DNA is TGCGCCAGCAGCCAAAACAGGGGGACTAATGAAAAACTGTTTTTT. Translated, it gives CASSQNRGTNEKLFF.

The chain has TRBV5-4 and TRBJ1-2, with a tentative D call TRBD1 (5 bases). The germline V gene has CDR1 SGHNT and CDR2 YYREEE (reference sequence). The CDR3 consists of 14 residues. V shed 0 bases and J shed 7 bases, with 13 bases lying between them. The CDR3 nucleotides are TGTGCCAGCAGCTTGGAGCCAGGGAATCTTGGCTACACCTTC. Amino acid sequence: CASSLEPGNLGYTF.